A single sample gave rise to the 10 T cell receptor beta chains below, sequenced in a study of T-cell memory formation after mild COVID-19. TCRdb fed the 5' RACE reads into MiXCR, producing one record per CDR3 protein. The sample records around 300,000 distinct CDR3 sequences, about 20% being singletons. Input material: PBMCs or a T cell subset sorted from them (not recorded which). Receptor source: a man aged 18 to 30 who had mild COVID-19 (a few samples of this study predate the infection). Cell type and time point are not known.

CDR3 sequence (DNA): TGTGCCAGCAGTTACAAGGGGGATGGGTACAATGAGCAGTTCTTC. This sequence encodes CASSYKGDGYNEQFF. This rearrangement joins TRBV6-6 to TRBJ2-1; TRBD1 might be the D (6 bases). Trimming left V 2 bases short and J 4 bases short, with 12 bases between. CDR1 and CDR2 from the germline V gene are MNHNY and SVGAGI (reference sequence). This CDR3 spans 15 amino acids.

About this clonotype: A junction end diverges from the germline sequence, so it may reflect a read error. This rearrangement joins TRBV6-5 to TRBJ1-1; 7 positions match TRBD1. This CDR3 is built from 13 residues. Germline V gene lookup returns CDR1 MNHEY and CDR2 SVGAGI. The CDR3 DNA sequence: TGTGCCAGCACCAAACAGGGGAACCCTGAAGCTTTCTTT. Amino acids: CASTKQGNPEAFF.

This clonotype was counted only a few times. J is TRBJ2-5 and V is TRBV19, with 7 bases that match TRBD1. V shed 5 bases and J 4 bases; nucleotides not matched to a gene: 7. Germline V CDR1 and CDR2: LNHDA, SQIVND (reference sequence). The CDR3 loop spans 14 amino acids. DNA for the CDR3: TGTGCCAGTAGTCCCTATGAGGGGGCAGAGACCCAGTACTTC. Translated: CASSPYEGAETQYF.

This chain uses TRBV7-2 with TRBJ2-4; TRBD2 aligns across 13 bases. There are 19 residues in the CDR3. Trimming cost V 5 bases and J 0 bases; bases outside gene matches: 10. The germline V gene encodes CDR1 SGHTA and CDR2 FQGNSA. CDR3 residues: CASSQPTSGGLLAKNIQYF. The CDR3 coding sequence is TGTGCCAGCAGCCAACCGACTAGCGGGGGGTTGCTAGCCAAAAACATTCAGTACTTC.

This chain links TRBV25-1 with TRBJ2-1; tentatively, D is TRBD2 (6 bases). The germline V and J ends were trimmed by 3 bases and 0 bases, with 9 bases remaining between them. Germline values: CDR1 MGHDK, CDR2 SYGVNS. The CDR3 is 15 amino acids. CDR3 loop: CASSDGTVSYNEQFF. DNA for the CDR3: TGTGCCAGCAGTGATGGGACTGTCTCCTACAATGAGCAGTTCTTC.

This clonotype showed up just a few times. The chain has TRBV7-6 and TRBJ2-7; D is unresolved. The CDR3 runs 15 residues. Per germline, CDR1 SGHVS and CDR2 FNYEAQ. V shed 5 bases and J shed 0 bases, with 14 bases lying between them. CDR3 loop: CASSPTESSSYEQYF. The CDR3 DNA follows: TGTGCCAGCAGCCCCACGGAATCATCCTCCTACGAGCAGTACTTC.

This clonotype was counted a few times. This chain connects TRBV9 to TRBJ2-2; a possible D gene is TRBD2 (5 bases). Germline V lookup: CDR1 SGDLS, CDR2 YYNGEE. The CDR3 has 15 amino acids. Trimming removed 3 bases from V and 4 bases from J, with 13 bases in between. The CDR3 coding sequence is TGTGCCAGCAGCGGACGGGGTTACGGCACCGGGGAGCTGTTTTTT. This gives the protein CASSGRGYGTGELFF.

The rearrangement links TRBV7-8 to TRBJ1-1; D is unresolved. Germline lookup yields CDR1 SGHVS and CDR2 FQNEAQ. The V and J ends lost 4 bases and 6 bases respectively, with 15 bases between them. The CDR3 sequence is 14 residues long. The CDR3 nucleotides read TGTGCCAGCAGCTCGGGCTCGACCGCCCCTGAAGCTTTCTTT. Its translation is CASSSGSTAPEAFF.

This chain connects TRBV7-2 to TRBJ2-3; D gene ambiguous. V was shortened by 4 bases and J by 1 base, with 9 bases between the two germline ends. In germline, CDR1 is SGHTA, CDR2 FQGNSA. This CDR3 has 14 amino acids. CDR3 DNA: TGTGCCAGCAGCTCGGAATGGGGCACAGATACGCAGTATTTT. This translates into CASSSEWGTDTQYF.

The sample holds a few counts of this clonotype. The chain recombines TRBV12-3 or TRBV12-4 with TRBJ2-7; D is tentatively TRBD1 or TRBD2 (5 bases each). This CDR3 region has 15 residues. The germline V and J ends were trimmed by 5 bases and 6 bases, with 20 bases remaining between them. CDR3 coding DNA: TGTGCCAGCAGTCCGCCGGGACCCCGTTCATCCGAGCAGTACTTC. It is translated as CASSPPGPRSSEQYF.